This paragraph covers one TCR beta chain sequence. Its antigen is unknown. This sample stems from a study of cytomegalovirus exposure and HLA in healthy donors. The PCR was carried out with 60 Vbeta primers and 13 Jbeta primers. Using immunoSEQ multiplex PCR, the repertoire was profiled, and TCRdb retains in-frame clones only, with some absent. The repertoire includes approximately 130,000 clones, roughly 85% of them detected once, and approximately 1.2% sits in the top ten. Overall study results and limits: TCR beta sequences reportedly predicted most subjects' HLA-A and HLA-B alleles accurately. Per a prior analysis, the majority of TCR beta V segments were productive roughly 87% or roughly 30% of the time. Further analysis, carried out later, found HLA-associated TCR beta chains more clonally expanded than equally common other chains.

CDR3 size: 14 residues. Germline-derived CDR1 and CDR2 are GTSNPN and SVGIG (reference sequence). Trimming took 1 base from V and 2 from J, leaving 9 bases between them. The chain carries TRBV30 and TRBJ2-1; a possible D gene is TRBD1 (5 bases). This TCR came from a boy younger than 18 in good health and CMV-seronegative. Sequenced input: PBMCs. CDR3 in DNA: TGTGCCTGGAGTGCAGGGCTAGCCTACAATGAGCAGTTCTTC. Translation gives CAWSAGLAYNEQFF.